The 25 T cell receptor beta chains below all came from one sample that was sequenced in a study of T cell repertoires in cytomegalovirus infection. TCRdb recomputed calls from the reads with MiXCR, one row per CDR3 protein. The sample has approximately 750,000 distinct CDR3 sequences, 35% seen once; the top ten hold about 2.8%. The sample comprised PBMCs. Every receptor here comes from a human donor in good health (CMV status not recorded). Some clones in this sample may be carry-over from other donors' samples.

In its sample, this clonotype was seen a few times. The chain uses TRBV10-3 and TRBJ1-3; weak D call: TRBD1 (6 bases). The ends were cut back, 7 bases at V and 6 bases at J, with 7 bases in the middle. Germline CDR1 reads ENHRY; CDR2 reads SYGVKD. The CDR3 contains 11 residues. Written as DNA, the CDR3 is TGTGCCATCATGGGGGCAAACACCATATATTTT. It translates to CAIMGANTIYF.

This clonotype was picked up one time. The CDR3: CSAREMGQGIGGYTF. The CDR3 DNA is TGCAGTGCTAGAGAGATGGGACAGGGGATCGGCGGCTACACCTTC. V usage is TRBV20-1 and J usage is TRBJ1-2; 10 bases are a match to TRBD1. Trimming cost V 0 bases and J 8 bases; bases outside gene matches: 9. The CDR3 length is 15 residues. Germline CDR1 reads DFQATT; CDR2 reads SNEGSKA (reference sequence).

The chain couples TRBV29-1 to TRBJ2-1, with 7 positions matching TRBD2. V lost 0 bases to trimming and J lost 1 base; unmatched junction nucleotides: 3. The V gene's germline CDR1 is SQVTM and CDR2 ANQGSEA. The length of the CDR3 is 15 residues. CDR3 bases: TGCAGCGTTGAAGATATCGGGAGGTCCTACAATGAGCAGTTCTTC. Translation: CSVEDIGRSYNEQFF.

The chain recombines TRBV2 with TRBJ2-1; tentatively, D is TRBD1 or TRBD2 (5 bases each). Trimming shortened V by 7 bases and J by 3 bases, and 7 bases separated the two germline ends. There are 12 residues in the CDR3. Germline V gene lookup returns CDR1 SNHLY and CDR2 FYNNEI. The CDR3 bases are TGTGCCAGCAAGGGGAGCTACAATGAGCAGTTCTTC. Protein sequence: CASKGSYNEQFF.

In this sample, this clonotype turned up a few times. CDR3 amino acids: CASSRLRGNRPETQYF. The CDR3 nucleotides read TGTGCCAGCAGCCGGCTTCGGGGGAACCGGCCAGAGACCCAGTACTTC. The genes are TRBV11-2 and TRBJ2-5; a weak D match, TRBD2 (6 bases). Trimming pared 5 bases from V and 4 bases from J, leaving 20 bases between. CDR1 is SGHAT, CDR2 FQNNGV, per germline. CDR3 length: 16 residues.

There are a few counts of this clonotype. The rearrangement joins TRBV7-2 to TRBJ1-2; maybe TRBD1 (6 bases). CDR3 size: 17 residues. The V gene lost 3 bases and the J gene lost 5 bases, with 22 bases spanning the gap. CDR1 and CDR2 (germline): SGHTA, FQGNSA. CDR3 loop: CASSFAGTRTKSYGYTF. The DNA for the CDR3 is TGTGCCAGCAGCTTCGCCGGGACAAGGACTAAATCATATGGCTACACCTTC.

The chain is built from TRBV25-1 and TRBJ2-2; no definite D call. V gave up 9 bases and J gave up 5 bases, with 10 bases separating them. Germline CDR1 reads MGHDK; CDR2 reads SYGVNS. The CDR3 is 12 residues long. CDR3 coding DNA: TGTGCCAGTGAAGAACGGACCGGGGAGCTGTTTTTT. Its translation is CASEERTGELFF.

V usage is TRBV10-3 and J usage is TRBJ2-1; D remains ambiguous. V shed 0 bases and J shed 2 bases, with 11 bases lying between them. The CDR3 sequence is 16 residues long. Germline values: CDR1 ENHRY, CDR2 SYGVKD. CDR3 DNA sequence: TGTGCCATCAGTGAGTCGGGCTTAGCAGCCTACAATGAGCAGTTCTTC. Its protein product is CAISESGLAAYNEQFF.

The table lists this clonotype with a few counts. The chain links TRBV20-1 to TRBJ1-2; D is perhaps TRBD1 (5 bases). Trimming pared 3 bases from V and 10 bases from J, leaving 12 bases between. CDR1 is DFQATT, CDR2 SNEGSKA, per germline (reference sequence). This CDR3 is 11 amino acids long. The CDR3 here is CSARPTGDYTF. Here the CDR3 DNA reads TGCAGTGCTAGGCCAACAGGTGACTACACCTTC.

The CDR3 DNA is TGTGCCAGTAACAGGGGGTTAGGCACAGATACGCAGTATTTT. Translated: CASNRGLGTDTQYF. This sequence joins TRBV2 and TRBJ2-3; 8 nucleotides line up with TRBD1. The V segment lost 9 bases and the J segment 1 base; nucleotides outside the gene matches: 6. There are 14 residues in the CDR3. Germline values: CDR1 SNHLY, CDR2 FYNNEI.

This chain connects TRBV7-3 to TRBJ2-1, with TRBD2 as a possible D gene (5 bases). The V end lost 1 base, the J end lost 2 bases, and 12 bases lay between the germline ends. Germline CDR1 SGHTA, CDR2 FQGTGA. There are 16 residues in the CDR3. In nucleotides, the CDR3 is TGTGCCAGCAGCTTAAGTTCTAGCCTAGCCTACAATGAGCAGTTCTTC. It is translated as CASSLSSSLAYNEQFF.

The sample holds a few counts of this clonotype. This sequence joins TRBV7-6 and TRBJ1-2; D gene uncertain. Trimming cost V 7 bases and J 3 bases, with 6 bases left between them. Per germline, CDR1 SGHVS and CDR2 FNYEAQ. The CDR3 runs to 11 residues. CDR3 loop: CASTTYYGYTF. The CDR3 bases are TGTGCCAGCACCACATACTATGGCTACACCTTC. The full variable domain, its missing parts supplied by reference TRBV7-6 and TRBJ1-2, is GAGVSQSPRYKVTKRGQDVALRCDPISGHVSLYWYRQALGQGPEFLTYFNYEAQQDKSGLPNDRFSAERPEGSISTLTIQRTEQRDSAMYRCASTTYYGYTFGSGTRLTVV.

This clonotype was counted a few times. The chain couples TRBV5-6 to TRBJ1-5; 8 nucleotides line up with TRBD1. In germline, CDR1 is SGHDT, CDR2 YYEEEE. The trim removed 4 bases at V and 6 bases at J, leaving 12 bases unmatched. The CDR3 contains 16 residues. The CDR3 nucleotides read TGTGCCAGCAGCATCGCCGGACAGGGTGGAGGTCAGCCCCAGCATTTT. Its protein is CASSIAGQGGGQPQHF. Full variable domain (rest looked up from reference TRBV5-6 and TRBJ1-5): DAGVTQSPTHLIKTRGQQVTLRCSPKSGHDTVSWYQQALGQGPQFIFQYYEEEERQRGNFPDRFSGHQFPNYSSELNVNALLLGDSALYLCASSIAGQGGGQPQHFGDGTRLSIL.

Only a few counts were recorded for this clonotype. The rearrangement uses TRBV7-9 and TRBJ2-5; D is possibly TRBD1 (6 bases). This CDR3 region has 17 residues. Trimming left V 5 bases short and J 1 base short, with 20 bases between. CDR1 is SEHNR and CDR2 is FQNEAQ in the germline V gene (reference sequence). The CDR3 is CASSPTKSGTFQETQYF. CDR3 DNA sequence: TGTGCCAGCAGCCCGACAAAGTCAGGGACATTCCAAGAGACCCAGTACTTC. The full variable domain, completed using reference TRBV7-9 and TRBJ2-5, is DTGVSQNPRHKITKRGQNVTFRCDPISEHNRLYWYRQTLGQGPEFLTYFQNEAQLEKSRLLSDRFSAERPKGSFSTLEIQRTEQGDSAMYLCASSPTKSGTFQETQYFGPGTRLLVL.

Comment on this clonotype: A read error may be the cause here, since a much bigger clone is one base away. This is likely a read error, given that the CDR3 carries no conserved phenylalanine or tryptophan at its end. The chain links TRBV12-3 or TRBV12-4 to TRBJ2-6; unclear D gene. The germline V and J ends were trimmed by 3 bases and 0 bases, with 6 bases remaining between them. The CDR3 loop spans 15 amino acids. The CDR3 sequence: CASSLGSSGANVLTL. CDR3 coding DNA: TGTGCCAGCAGTTTGGGTAGCTCTGGGGCCAACGTCCTGACTTTA.

This clonotype was found a few times. Written as DNA, the CDR3 is TGTGCCAGTAGTCAAACAGCGAACACTGAAGCTTTCTTT. It yields the protein CASSQTANTEAFF. The rearrangement uses TRBV19 and TRBJ1-1; D gene unclear. Germline-derived CDR1 and CDR2 are LNHDA and SQIVND (reference sequence). V was cut by 5 bases and J by 1 base, with 8 bases left in between. The CDR3 length is 13 residues.

The chain joins TRBV28 to TRBJ1-5; 9 bases fit TRBD1. This CDR3 has 17 residues. Germline CDR1 MDHEN, CDR2 SYDVKM. The junction had 10 bases not matched to a gene; V was cut back by 1 base and J by 6 bases. Here the CDR3 reads CASSLSSRQGGGQPQHF. The CDR3 coding sequence is TGTGCCAGCAGTTTATCCTCCAGACAGGGGGGTGGTCAGCCCCAGCATTTT.

The chain links TRBV6-5 to TRBJ2-1; TRBD2 might be the D (6 bases). Per germline, CDR1 MNHEY and CDR2 SVGAGI. Trimming cost V 5 bases and J 6 bases, with 11 bases left between them. This CDR3 contains 13 residues. The CDR3 nucleotides are TGTGCCAGCAGTCTCCGGGGGACCAATGAGCAGTTCTTC. Its protein is CASSLRGTNEQFF.

The table lists this clonotype with many counts. The chain combines TRBV7-8 with TRBJ2-1; 8 bases line up with TRBD1. V lost 2 bases, J lost 6 bases, and 6 bases stayed unmatched. The CDR3 is 15 residues long. Per germline, CDR1 SGHVS and CDR2 FQNEAQ. CDR3: CASSLPGTGGNEQFF. DNA for the CDR3: TGTGCCAGCAGCTTACCCGGGACAGGTGGCAATGAGCAGTTCTTC.

The rearrangement links TRBV5-1 to TRBJ2-3; the D is unclear. V shed 2 bases and J shed 10 bases, with 20 bases lying between them. Germline lookup yields CDR1 SGHRS and CDR2 YFSETQ. This CDR3 has 15 residues. CDR3 DNA: TGCGCCAGCAGCTTAGTGGGTTACCTTTCGGATCCGCAGTATTTT. Protein sequence: CASSLVGYLSDPQYF.

This clonotype was seen a handful of times. The chain links TRBV7-2 to TRBJ1-1, with unresolved D. Trimming cost V 6 bases and J 11 bases, with 16 bases left between them. Germline V gene data show CDR1 as SGHTA and CDR2 as FQGNSA. The CDR3 length is 12 residues. The CDR3 region is CASRQREMAAFF. CDR3 DNA sequence: TGTGCCAGCAGACAAAGGGAGATGGCCGCTTTCTTT.

The chain couples TRBV29-1 to TRBJ2-1; D unclear. This CDR3 has 12 residues. V shed 4 bases and J shed 10 bases, with 14 bases lying between them. CDR1 and CDR2 (germline): SQVTM, ANQGSEA. The CDR3 coding sequence is TGCAGCGTTGTTCAGTCCATCCGGGAGCAGTTCTTC. Translating gives CSVVQSIREQFF.

This sequence joins TRBV20-1 and TRBJ2-1; D is ambiguous. Trimming pared 0 bases from V and 7 bases from J, leaving 16 bases between. There are 15 residues in the CDR3. Germline-derived CDR1 and CDR2 are DFQATT and SNEGSKA (reference sequence). The CDR3 DNA reads as TGCAGTGCTAGAGATTTGGGCTACTTTAGGAATGAGCAGTTCTTC. This gives the protein CSARDLGYFRNEQFF.

This clonotype was found a few times. This chain uses TRBV12-3 or TRBV12-4 with TRBJ2-3, with 9 bases identical to TRBD2. V trimming: 7 bases; J trimming: 1 base; junction bases outside the gene matches: 3. This CDR3 region has 14 residues. The chain's CDR3 is CASTVAGGTDTQYF. CDR3 nucleotide sequence: TGTGCCAGCACCGTAGCGGGAGGCACAGATACGCAGTATTTT.

The chain employs TRBV30 and TRBJ1-1; D might be TRBD1 (6 bases). The CDR3 spans 15 residues. CDR1 is GTSNPN and CDR2 is SVGIG in the germline V gene (reference sequence). Trimming took 0 bases from V and 9 from J, leaving 20 bases between them. The CDR3 is CAWSVGGRTTGQAFF. The CDR3 nucleotides read TGTGCCTGGAGTGTAGGGGGGCGGACCACCGGTCAAGCTTTCTTT. The full variable domain, rest sourced from reference TRBV30 and TRBJ1-1, is SQTIHQWPATLVQPVGSPLSLECTVEGTSNPNLYWYRQAAGRGLQLLFYSVGIGQISSEVPQNLSASRPQDRQFILSSKKLLLSDSGFYLCAWSVGGRTTGQAFFGQGTRLTVV.